The 17 T cell receptor beta chains below were found in one sample sequenced in a study of response to subunit inactivated influenza vaccine (dated by TCRdb to 2016 to 2018). The library was obtained by RT-PCR. Sequencer: Illumina HiSeq 2500. TCRdb trimmed the raw reads at Q25, called clones with MiXCR and kept productive beta chains. Every CDR3 protein is listed once, alongside the most common genes and DNA of its rows. In this sample the table shows roughly 780,000 distinct CDR3 sequences, less than 20% of which occur a single time. In total, the top ten clones hold under 13% of the sample. Specimen: PBMCs from blood, collected 5 days after vaccination. The receptors here all came from a man aged 50 or older who received an inactivated influenza vaccine. Donor details come from another sample of the same person, matched by shared clones.

On this clonotype: No conserved phenylalanine or tryptophan is present at the end of the CDR3, so a read error is the likely explanation. This rearrangement joins TRBV7-8 to TRBJ2-2; possibly TRBD1 or TRBD2 for D (5 bases each). Trimming stripped 5 bases from V and 7 bases from J, with 17 bases between. Germline CDR1 and CDR2: SGHVS and FQNEAQ. The CDR3 covers 15 residues. The CDR3 loop reads CASSPRRGWIGELFS. CDR3 DNA sequence: TGTGCCAGCAGCCCCCGCCGGGGCTGGATCGGGGAGCTGTTTTCT.

The chain is built from TRBV28 and TRBJ2-7, with 9 nucleotides matching TRBD2. With 7 bases clipped from V and 2 bases from J, the junction kept 9 bases outside the gene matches. The length of the CDR3 is 15 residues. Germline CDR1 is MDHEN and CDR2 is SYDVKM. CDR3 DNA sequence: TGTGCCAGCAAGAGGGGCGGGAGGGTCACCTACGAGCAGTACTTC. Protein: CASKRGGRVTYEQYF.

The chain carries TRBV2 and TRBJ1-5; TRBD1 aligns across 9 bases. In germline, CDR1 is SNHLY, CDR2 FYNNEI. The ends lost 3 bases at V and 6 bases at J; junction bases unmatched: 6. The CDR3 extends over 15 amino acids. This CDR3 reads CASSDGDRVCQPQHF. The CDR3 DNA follows: TGTGCCAGCAGTGATGGGGACAGGGTATGTCAGCCCCAGCATTTT.

V gene TRBV4-2 combines with J gene TRBJ1-6; TRBD1 might be the D (6 bases). The germline V and J ends were trimmed by 1 base and 7 bases, with 17 bases remaining between them. This CDR3 is built from 17 residues. Germline-derived CDR1 and CDR2 are LGHNA and YNFKEQ. CDR3 bases: TGTGCCAGCAGCCAAGGTACAGGGAGGGGAGAAAATTCACCCCTCCACTTT. Translation: CASSQGTGRGENSPLHF.

This chain joins TRBV7-9 and TRBJ2-1; TRBD2 is a possible D gene (7 bases). This CDR3 has 14 amino acids. Germline CDR1 and CDR2: SEHNR and FQNEAQ (reference sequence). The V and J ends lost 7 bases and 0 bases respectively, with 10 bases between them. The CDR3 spells CASNRGASYNEQFF. CDR3 in DNA: TGTGCCAGCAATCGGGGGGCCTCCTACAATGAGCAGTTCTTC. The complete variable domain, with remaining parts taken from reference TRBV7-9 and TRBJ2-1, reads DTGVSQNPRHKITKRGQNVTFRCDPISEHNRLYWYRQTLGQGPEFLTYFQNEAQLEKSRLLSDRFSAERPKGSFSTLEIQRTEQGDSAMYLCASNRGASYNEQFFGPGTRLTVL.

The V gene is TRBV6-2 or TRBV6-3, the J gene TRBJ2-1; the D gene is possibly TRBD1 (6 bases). Germline V gene lookup returns CDR1 MNHEY and CDR2 SVGEGT. Trimming stripped 6 bases from V and 7 bases from J, with 19 bases between. This CDR3 is 15 amino acids long. In DNA form, the CDR3 reads TGTGCCAGCAGGGCCGGCAGGGGAAAACTTAATGAGCAGTTCTTC. Amino acids: CASRAGRGKLNEQFF.

This sequence joins TRBV7-2 and TRBJ2-3; 8 positions match TRBD2. The germline V gene encodes CDR1 SGHTA and CDR2 FQGNSA. V was pared by 5 bases and J by 3 bases, with 13 bases of the junction left unmatched. The CDR3 length is 17 residues. In nucleotides, the CDR3 is TGTGCCAGCAGCCCGTACGGGGGGGCCGGTACAACAGATACGCAGTATTTT. As protein: CASSPYGGAGTTDTQYF.

This clonotype was counted only a few times. This chain connects TRBV12-3 or TRBV12-4 to TRBJ2-1; a possible D gene is TRBD2 (6 bases). Trimming cost V 6 bases and J 9 bases, with 15 bases left between them. CDR3 length: 13 amino acids. The CDR3 DNA reads as TGTGCCAGCAGCTGGACTAATAAGATTGAGCAGTTCTTC. Amino acids: CASSWTNKIEQFF.

In this sample, this clonotype turned up a few times. The chain uses TRBV2 and TRBJ1-2; 9 nucleotides agree with TRBD1. The V segment lost 6 bases and the J segment 8 bases; nucleotides outside the gene matches: 10. Germline CDR1 and CDR2: SNHLY and FYNNEI. The CDR3 consists of 14 residues. DNA of the CDR3: TGTGCCAGCAGAGCGGACAGGGGAGGAGAGGGCTACACCTTC. It specifies CASRADRGGEGYTF.

This clonotype occurred a few times. The chain is built from TRBV10-3 and TRBJ1-6; D gene unclear. CDR1 ENHRY and CDR2 SYGVKD come from the germline V gene. The CDR3 loop spans 14 amino acids. The V end was cut by 4 bases, the J end by 0 bases, with 4 bases between. The DNA for the CDR3 is TGTGCCATCAGTGGCGACTCCTATAATTCACCCCTCCACTTT. Its translation is CAISGDSYNSPLHF.

This clonotype was seen at least ten times. V is TRBV5-1 and J is TRBJ2-1; 11 bases match TRBD2. The germline gives CDR1 SGHRS, CDR2 YFSETQ. The CDR3 consists of 18 residues. With V trimmed by 4 bases and J by 1 base, 10 bases remained unmatched. The CDR3 region is CASSIGLAGARSYNEQFF. As DNA, the CDR3 is TGCGCCAGCAGCATCGGACTAGCGGGCGCGCGATCCTACAATGAGCAGTTCTTC. The entire variable domain, with the rest obtained from reference TRBV5-1 and TRBJ2-1, is as follows: KAGVTQTPRYLIKTRGQQVTLSCSPISGHRSVSWYQQTPGQGLQFLFEYFSETQRNKGNFPGRFSGRQFSNSRSEMNVSTLELGDSALYLCASSIGLAGARSYNEQFFGPGTRLTVL.

This clonotype was counted between two and nine times. The gene calls are TRBV7-2 and TRBJ2-5; D is possibly TRBD1 or TRBD2 (5 bases each). The CDR3 sequence is 12 residues long. V was cut by 10 bases and J by 5 bases, with 14 bases left in between. Germline lookup yields CDR1 SGHTA and CDR2 FQGNSA. As DNA, the CDR3 is TGTGCCATTGGGACCCCTAGGGAGACCCAGTACTTC. It codes for CAIGTPRETQYF.

V and J are TRBV27 and TRBJ2-3; TRBD2 agrees at 7 bases. The CDR3 covers 17 residues. Germline trimming cut 0 bases from V and 2 bases from J; bases unmatched to any gene: 8. CDR1 is MNHEY and CDR2 is SMNVEV in the germline V gene (reference sequence). CDR3 amino acids: CASSLSPGGRNTDTQYF. The CDR3 DNA reads TGTGCCAGCAGTTTATCCCCTGGCGGGAGAAACACAGATACGCAGTATTTT.

The chain employs TRBV7-9 and TRBJ1-2; 8 bases are a match to TRBD1. The trim removed 1 base at V and 4 bases at J, leaving 5 bases unmatched. Looked up from germline, CDR1 is SEHNR and CDR2 is FQNEAQ (reference sequence). CDR3 length: 15 residues. The CDR3 region is CASSLGTGLSYGYTF. The CDR3 DNA reads TGTGCCAGCAGCTTAGGGACAGGGCTGAGCTATGGCTACACCTTC.

About this clonotype: Germline is not matched at one junction end, which may reflect a read error. The V gene is TRBV12-3 or TRBV12-4, the J gene TRBJ2-7, with D perhaps matching TRBD2 (7 bases). This CDR3 has 16 residues. CDR3 sequence (DNA): TGTACCAGCAGTTTAGACGGGGGGCTCCGCTCCTACGAGCAGTACTTC. This codes for CTSSLDGGLRSYEQYF.

In its sample, this clonotype was seen a few times. This chain uses TRBV10-3 with TRBJ1-2, with unresolved D. V lost 3 bases to trimming and J lost 0 bases, with 8 bases between them. Germline V lookup: CDR1 ENHRY, CDR2 SYGVKD. The CDR3 is 14 residues long. The DNA of the CDR3 is TGTGCCATCAGTGATCTTTCTACTAACTATGGCTACACCTTC. Amino acids: CAISDLSTNYGYTF.

The chain links TRBV20-1 to TRBJ2-3; D remains ambiguous. Germline V gene data show CDR1 as DFQATT and CDR2 as SNEGSKA (reference sequence). Trimming pared 2 bases from V and 0 bases from J, leaving 9 bases between. This CDR3 is built from 14 residues. The CDR3 sequence: CSARSWISTDTQYF. CDR3 nucleotides: TGCAGTGCTAGAAGCTGGATAAGCACAGATACGCAGTATTTT.